The 20 T cell receptor delta chains below come from one sample, sequenced in a study of γδ T cells in repeated Plasmodium falciparum infection. TCRdb re-processed the multiplex PCR reads using CATT. The sample gives about 51,000 delta-chain clones, 1.9% of which show up once; roughly 24% is in the top ten. Gammadelta T cells were flow-sorted from PBMC into Vgamma9/Vdelta2+ and Vdelta2-negative populations for bulk analysis. Sequences were obtained from gamma-delta T cells from blood. These receptors all stem from a pool of human donors (malaria-infected and uninfected, not separated).

As to this clone: The protein recorded in TCRdb matches a much larger clone and deviates from this DNA's translation at residue 7, suggesting a read error; the protein here is obtained by translating the DNA. The chain links TRDV1 to TRDJ1; 7 nucleotides agree with TRDD2. Assignment of the J gene here rests on matching the DNA to germline, because TCRdb gives none. Germline assignment: CDR1 TSWWSYY and CDR2 QGS. V gave up 2 bases and J gave up 0 bases; unmatched junction bases: 18. The CDR3 is made up of 20 amino acids. CDR3: CALGEGFLFGVPWYTDKLIF. For the CDR3, the DNA is TGTGCTCTTGGGGAAGGCTTCCTATTCGGCGTACCCTGGTACACCGATAAACTCATCTTT.

Comment on this clone: This probably arose from a read error, given a far larger clone one base away. The identical CDR3 is also encoded by other nucleotide sequences in the sample. The gene calls are TRDV1 and TRDJ2; 12 bases are shared with TRDD3. The J gene comes from matching the DNA to germline here; TCRdb lacks it. The CDR3 sequence is 25 residues long. Per the germline V gene, CDR1 is TSWWSYY and CDR2 is QGS. With V trimmed by 6 bases and J by 3 bases, 32 bases remained unmatched. CDR3 residues: CALGVPGLLSTGGYLCQGLTAQLFF. The CDR3 DNA reads as TGTGCTCTTGGAGTCCCCGGCCTTCTTAGTACTGGGGGATACCTTTGTCAAGGGCTGACAGCACAACTCTTCTTT.

This clone was seen only a few times. This is likely an artifact of a read error, given a far larger clone one base away. Distinct nucleotide sequences in the sample also encode this CDR3. For the V gene the call is TRDV1; the J gene has no call; the tabulated D call, TRDD3, remains unverified against the DNA. In germline, CDR1 is TSWWSYY, CDR2 QGS. CDR3 size: 13 residues. CDR3 amino acids: CALGEPMSDKLIF. The CDR3 nucleotides read TGTGCTCTTGGGGAACCCATGTCTGATAAGCTCATCTTT.

This clone came up many times. Only one base separates this from a far larger clonotype, so it likely reflects a read error. The same CDR3 arises from other DNA sequences in this sample as well. This chain uses TRDV3 with TRDJ1; 10 positions match TRDD3. Germline CDR1 TVYSNPD, CDR2 GDNSRS (reference sequence). CDR3 length equals 19 residues. In DNA form, the CDR3 reads TGTGCCTTCCCCCCCTTCCTGTTTGGGGGATACTCGGACACCGATAAGCTCATCTTT. This codes for CAFPPFLFGGYSDTDKLIF.

The table lists this clone with a few counts. A far larger clone lies a single base away; this is likely a read error. Other DNA sequences from this sample encode an identical CDR3 as well. The V gene is TRDV1, the J gene TRDJ1; 12 nucleotides line up with TRDD3. The J gene comes from matching the DNA to germline here; TCRdb lacks it. Germline trimming cut 2 bases from V and 0 bases from J; bases unmatched to any gene: 22. The CDR3 is made up of 23 amino acids. Germline-derived CDR1 and CDR2 are TSWWSYY and QGS. The CDR3 spells CALGEGTYLYWGILIPNTDKLIF. Written as DNA, the CDR3 is TGTGCTCTTGGGGAAGGAACCTACCTCTACTGGGGGATACTGATACCGAACACCGATAAACTCATCTTT.

This clone was observed a few times. The translation of this DNA and the TCRdb protein of a much larger clone differ at residue 15, probably owing to a read error; the protein shown here is translated from the DNA. The V gene is TRDV2, but the J gene lacks a call; the table's TRDD3 call for D was not verified on the DNA. Germline V lookup: CDR1 GEAIGNYY, CDR2 EKD. CDR3 size: 17 residues. The DNA for the CDR3 is TGTGCCTGTGACTACGTACTGCGCGCTGGGGATCCCGATAAACACATCTTT. Its translation is CACDYVLRAGDPDKHIF.

In this sample, this clone turned up many times. The genes are TRDV1 and TRDJ1; 8 nucleotides line up with TRDD3. TCRdb lists no J gene, so it was determined here by aligning the DNA to germline. The ends lost 0 bases at V and 0 bases at J; junction bases unmatched: 27. Looked up from germline, CDR1 is TSWWSYY and CDR2 is QGS. The CDR3 spans 24 residues. The DNA of the CDR3 is TGTGCTCTTGGGGAACTATCCCCAATCATCCCACGAAGGTTACTGGGGGTCCACACCGATAAACTCATCTTT. It yields the protein CALGELSPIIPRRLLGVHTDKLIF.

About this clone: A single base is all that separates this from a far larger clone, so a read error is likely. This sample includes further DNA sequences coding for the same CDR3. This rearrangement joins TRDV3 to TRDJ1; D is perhaps TRDD3 (5 bases). The J gene, absent from TCRdb, was called here by matching the DNA to germline. Trimming cost V 4 bases and J 4 bases, with 16 bases left between them. Germline CDR1 TVYSNPD, CDR2 GDNSRS (reference sequence). This CDR3 region has 13 residues. CDR3 amino acids: CASGDTRVDKLIF. CDR3 nucleotides: TGTGCCTCCGGGGACACCCGAGTCGATAAACTCATCTTT.

With regard to this clone: This likely reflects a read error, since a far larger clone is one base away. This same CDR3 is encoded by further DNA sequences in the sample. This chain joins TRDV2 and TRDJ1; TRDD3 agrees at 8 bases. Germline V gene sequence: CDR1 GEAIGNYY, CDR2 EKD. CDR3 length: 16 residues. The CDR3 DNA sequence: TGTGCCTGTGACCCGTGGAGCGAGGGGGATAGGCGGAAACTCATCTTC. Its protein product is CACDPWSEGDRRKLIF.

This clone came up many times. This probably arose from a read error, given a far larger clone one base away. The same CDR3 is also encoded by other DNA sequences in this sample. The V call is TRDV2, the J call TRDJ1; TRDD3 agrees at 8 bases. TCRdb is silent on the J gene; assignment here came from matching the DNA to germline. Germline loops: CDR1 GEAIGNYY, CDR2 EKD. V was clipped by 0 bases and J by 1 base; unmatched bases: 15. The CDR3 consists of 19 residues. CDR3 amino acids: CACDTFPALGDPFTDKLIF. The CDR3 DNA reads as TGTGCCTGTGACACCTTCCCGGCTTTGGGGGATCCTTTCACCGATAAACTCATCTTT.

This clone has only a few counts. For this DNA, TCRdb reports the protein of a much larger clone, which diverges at residue 8, most likely from a read error; the protein presented here is translated directly from the DNA. The V and J genes are TRDV1 and TRDJ1; 9 positions agree with TRDD3. The J gene, left out of TCRdb, was set here by checking the DNA against germline. The germline V gene has CDR1 TSWWSYY and CDR2 QGS. The CDR3 is made up of 21 amino acids. The junction had 21 bases not matched to a gene; V was cut back by 4 bases and J by 0 bases. CDR3 bases: TGTGCTCTTGGGGGCACTTCCCCCTCTCACTGGGGGACCCCGTACACCGATAAACTCATCTTT. Protein sequence: CALGGTSPSHWGTPYTDKLIF.

In this sample, this clone turned up a few times. The protein in TCRdb stems from a much larger clone and differs at residue 10 from this DNA's translation, likely a read error; here the protein is translated from the DNA. This chain joins TRDV2 and TRDJ1; the D is unclear. Because TCRdb records no J gene, it was assigned here through a match of the DNA to germline. The CDR3 totals 14 residues. Trimming cost V 2 bases and J 6 bases, with 15 bases left between them. Germline CDR1 GEAIGNYY, CDR2 EKD. The CDR3 coding sequence is TGTGCCTGTGACAAGGTAGGGGTCGTCAATAAACTCATCTTT. This translates into CACDKVGVVNKLIF.

Turning to this clone: The mismatch at residue 4 between this DNA's translation and the TCRdb protein of a much larger clone likely reflects a read error; the protein shown is translated from the DNA. V gene TRDV1 combines with J gene TRDJ1; tentative D call: TRDD3 (8 bases). Assignment of the J gene here rests on matching the DNA to germline, because TCRdb gives none. The CDR3 sequence is 24 residues long. CDR1 TSWWSYY and CDR2 QGS come from the germline V gene. CDR3 loop: CALVKFLLLPWGTKIPRYTDKLIF. DNA of the CDR3: TGTGCCCTGGTCAAATTCCTACTTCTCCCCTGGGGGACAAAAATCCCGAGGTACACCGATAAACTCATCTTT.

J is TRDJ3 and V is TRDV2; 9 bases match TRDD3. TCRdb is silent on the J gene; assignment here came from matching the DNA to germline. Trimming removed 3 bases from V and 0 bases from J; junction bases left unmatched: 14. The germline V gene has CDR1 GEAIGNYY and CDR2 EKD. This CDR3 has 21 residues. Written as DNA, the CDR3 is TGTGCCTGTGACCCTGTCAGTGTACTGGGGGACACCTCCTGGGACACCCGACAGATGTTTTTC. It yields the protein CACDPVSVLGDTSWDTRQMFF.

This clone has at least ten counts. V is TRDV2 and J is TRDJ1, with 9 bases matching TRDD3. Germline matching of the DNA provided the J gene here, since TCRdb leaves it blank. CDR3 size: 23 residues. Trimming cost V 1 base and J 0 bases; bases outside gene matches: 26. CDR1 is GEAIGNYY and CDR2 is EKD in the germline V gene. CDR3 nucleotide sequence: TGTGCCTGTGACACTATCCTATCGTCTTACTGGGGGAAAGGGGCCCAGTACACCGATAAACTCATCTTT. Translated, it gives CACDTILSSYWGKGAQYTDKLIF.

This clone was observed a handful of times. The protein recorded in TCRdb matches a much larger clone and deviates from this DNA's translation at residue 3, suggesting a read error; the protein here is obtained by translating the DNA. The V call is TRDV1, the J call TRDJ1; 10 bases map to TRDD3. Looked up from germline, CDR1 is TSWWSYY and CDR2 is QGS. The length of the CDR3 is 20 residues. The CDR3 nucleotides read TGTGCTATTGGGGAACAATTCCACGTACTGGGGGATTTTGCACATTTGAAACTCATCTTT. Amino acids: CAIGEQFHVLGDFAHLKLIF.

In this sample, this clone turned up a few times. A read error likely explains why the TCRdb protein, taken from a much larger clone, differs from this DNA's translation at residue 5; the protein shown is translated from the DNA. The chain has TRDV3 and TRDJ1; D possibly corresponds to TRDD2 (5 bases). No J gene was available from TCRdb, and it was assigned here by a germline match of the DNA. The CDR3 totals 13 residues. Germline CDR1 is TVYSNPD and CDR2 is GDNSRS (reference sequence). V shed 4 bases and J shed 4 bases, with 16 bases lying between them. As DNA, the CDR3 is TGTGCCTCCACGGTCTTCCGGGGCGATAAACTCATCTTT. Amino acid sequence: CASTVFRGDKLIF.

This clone was seen a few times. The TCRdb protein comes from a much larger clone and disagrees with this DNA's translation at residue 13, likely due to a read error; the protein given here is derived from the DNA. The CDR3 sequence: CALGELPFQTGGHPLTAQLFF. Here the CDR3 DNA reads TGTGCTCTTGGGGAACTCCCCTTCCAGACTGGGGGACACCCTTTGACAGCACAACTCTTCTTT. The chain joins TRDV1 to TRDJ2; 9 nucleotides agree with TRDD3. Here the J gene was assigned by germline matching of the DNA, as TCRdb has none. The V segment lost 0 bases and the J segment 0 bases; nucleotides outside the gene matches: 14. The CDR3 contains 21 residues. CDR1 and CDR2 (germline): TSWWSYY, QGS.

As to this clone: TCRdb attributes to this sequence the protein of a much larger clone, which differs from the DNA translation at residue 10; a read error is likely, and the protein displayed is translated from the DNA. V usage is TRDV1 and J usage is TRDJ1; 7 bases align to TRDD2. TCRdb carries no J gene annotation; the J gene was assigned here by matching the DNA with germline. Unmatched junction bases numbered 24, after V lost 5 bases and J lost 0 bases. The CDR3 is 21 residues long. In germline, CDR1 is TSWWSYY, CDR2 QGS. CDR3 nucleotide sequence: TGTGCTCTTGGGCGTCTCCTTCCTTTATTTGGGATCCCCATGTACACCGATAAACTCATCTTT. As protein: CALGRLLPLFGIPMYTDKLIF.

This clone was counted ten times or more. The protein recorded in TCRdb matches a much larger clone and deviates from this DNA's translation at residue 5, suggesting a read error; the protein here is obtained by translating the DNA. The CDR3 here is CAFPGLRTGGYDGKLIF. The CDR3 coding sequence is TGTGCCTTCCCCGGGCTACGTACTGGGGGATACGATGGTAAACTCATCTTT. The chain is built from TRDV3 and TRDJ1, with 13 bases matching TRDD3. Germline V gives CDR1 TVYSNPD, CDR2 GDNSRS (reference sequence). V lost 3 bases, J lost 7 bases, and 17 bases stayed unmatched. This CDR3 comprises 17 residues.